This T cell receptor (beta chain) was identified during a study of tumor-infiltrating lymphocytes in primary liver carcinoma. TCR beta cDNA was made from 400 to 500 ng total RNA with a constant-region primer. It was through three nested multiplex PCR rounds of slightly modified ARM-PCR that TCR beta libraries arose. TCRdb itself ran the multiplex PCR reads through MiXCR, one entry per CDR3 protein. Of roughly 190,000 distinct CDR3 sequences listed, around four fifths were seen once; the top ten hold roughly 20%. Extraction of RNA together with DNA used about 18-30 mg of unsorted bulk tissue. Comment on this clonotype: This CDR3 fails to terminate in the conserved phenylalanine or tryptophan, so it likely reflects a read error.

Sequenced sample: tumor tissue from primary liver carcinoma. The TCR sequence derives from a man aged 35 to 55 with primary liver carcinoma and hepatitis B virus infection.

CDR3 region: CVSSKTARELFL. The CDR3 DNA reads as TGTGTCAGCAGCAAGACCGCTCGAGAGCTGTTTTTA. The chain employs TRBV5-6 and TRBJ2-2; D not resolved. Germline assignment: CDR1 SGHDT and CDR2 YYEEEE. The CDR3 spans 12 residues.